This T cell receptor beta chain comes out of a study of blood T cells in healthy people across ages. On the study more broadly: Per every two T cells, about one barcoded beta molecule was captured by template switching.

Sample-barcoded 5' priming and a J-beta primer mix drove a second PCR of 7 to 11 cycles. TCRdb itself ran the 5' RACE reads through MiXCR, one entry per CDR3 protein. Here the sample spans around 280,000 distinct CDR3 sequences, 25% to 30% being singletons. Germline CDR1 and CDR2: DFQATT and SNEGSKA (reference sequence). The CDR3 totals 12 residues. The ends lost 6 bases at V and 6 bases at J; junction bases unmatched: 3. Samples had at least 7 million PBMCs isolated from them. This TCR was sampled from a woman aged 70-85 years in good health. The rearrangement joins TRBV20-1 to TRBJ2-3; TRBD1 matches 10 bases. Sample: blood. CDR3 in DNA: TGCAGTGCGGGACAGGGGTTCGATACGCAGTATTTT. Residues: CSAGQGFDTQYF.